The 11 T cell receptor beta chains given below trace back to one sample, sequenced in a study of post-analysis software for immune sequencing data. Overall study findings and caveats: In patients, TRBV5-6, TRBV5-1 and TRBV20-1 belonged to five or six TRBV segments found more frequently than in controls.

Their antigens are not known. Tagging with unique molecular identifiers was a feature of the TCR beta cDNA libraries. TCRdb recomputed calls from the PCR reads with MiXCR, one row per CDR3 protein. This sample has about 820,000 distinct CDR3 sequences, with approximately 50% found just once. The specimen sequenced was blood. These receptors were obtained from a girl aged 5-17 years with multiple sclerosis.

The chain joins TRBV5-1 to TRBJ2-7; possibly TRBD1 for D (6 bases). With 0 bases removed from V and 3 bases from J, the gap between germline ends came to 13 bases. Per germline, CDR1 SGHRS and CDR2 YFSETQ. The CDR3 consists of 15 residues. CDR3: CASSLAPGQNYEQYF. CDR3 bases: TGCGCCAGCAGCTTGGCCCCGGGACAAAACTACGAGCAGTACTTC.

This clonotype was detected a few times. The chain carries TRBV5-1 and TRBJ2-1, with TRBD2 matching over 10 bases. J lost 6 bases, V lost 5 bases, and 14 bases had no gene match. The CDR3 is made up of 17 amino acids. Germline-derived CDR1 and CDR2 are SGHRS and YFSETQ. CDR3 region: CASRIAPSGSGGNEQFF. The CDR3 nucleotides are TGCGCCAGCAGGATCGCCCCTAGCGGGAGTGGGGGCAATGAGCAGTTCTTC.

This clonotype was seen only a few times. V gene TRBV7-8 combines with J gene TRBJ2-7, with 7 nucleotides matching TRBD2. CDR1 is SGHVS, CDR2 FQNEAQ, per germline. The trim removed 1 base at V and 6 bases at J, leaving 3 bases unmatched. The CDR3 loop spans 13 amino acids. CDR3 sequence reads: CASSLGREVEQYF. The CDR3 DNA reads TGTGCCAGCAGCTTAGGACGGGAGGTCGAGCAGTACTTC. Full variable domain (rest looked up from reference TRBV7-8 and TRBJ2-7): GAGVSQSPRYKVAKRGQDVALRCDPISGHVSLFWYQQALGQGPEFLTYFQNEAQLDKSGLPSDRFFAERPEGSVSTLKIQRTQQEDSAVYLCASSLGREVEQYFGPGTRLTVT.

V is TRBV5-5 and J is TRBJ2-5; 7 nucleotides match TRBD2. The CDR3 has 15 amino acids. The V and J ends lost 1 base and 4 bases, in that order; junction bases with no gene match: 7. The germline gives CDR1 SGHKS, CDR2 YYEKEE (reference sequence). In nucleotides, the CDR3 is TGTGCCAGCAGCTTGCAGAGCGGGATGTCAGAGACCCAGTACTTC. Translation gives CASSLQSGMSETQYF. Full variable domain (rest looked up from reference TRBV5-5 and TRBJ2-5): DAGVTQSPTHLIKTRGQQVTLRCSPISGHKSVSWYQQVLGQGPQFIFQYYEKEERGRGNFPDRFSARQFPNYSSELNVNALLLGDSALYLCASSLQSGMSETQYFGPGTRLLVL.

The CDR3 DNA sequence: TGTGCCAGCAGTAGCGGGAGGACAAACTACAATGAGCAGTTCTTC. Translation gives CASSSGRTNYNEQFF. V is TRBV6-6 and J is TRBJ2-1; 9 nucleotides agree with TRBD2. The V and J ends lost 5 bases and 3 bases, in that order; junction bases with no gene match: 5. Germline V gene lookup returns CDR1 MNHNY and CDR2 SVGAGI (reference sequence). CDR3 length equals 15 residues.

V gene TRBV29-1 combines with J gene TRBJ1-1; D is unresolved. Per germline, CDR1 SQVTM and CDR2 ANQGSEA. The CDR3 runs 13 residues. V lost 2 bases, J lost 0 bases, and 7 bases lay in between. The DNA of the CDR3 is TGCAGCGTTGAAAACCTCATGAACACTGAAGCTTTCTTT. Encoded protein: CSVENLMNTEAFF. Variable domain in full (rest from reference TRBV29-1 and TRBJ1-1): SAVISQKPSRDICQRGTSLTIQCQVDSQVTMMFWYRQQPGQSLTLIATANQGSEATYESGFVIDKFPISRPNLTFSTLTVSNMSPEDSSIYLCSVENLMNTEAFFGQGTRLTVV.

This chain links TRBV15 with TRBJ2-4; D perhaps matches TRBD2 (5 bases). Judging by the DNA end, TRBJ2-5 fits better; the J call may be wrong. The CDR3 length is 16 residues. Germline loops: CDR1 LNHNV, CDR2 YYDKDF (reference sequence). The CDR3 coding sequence is TGTGCCACCAGCACCCTGCGGGTTACTAGGGTTGAGACCCAGTACTTC. Translating gives CATSTLRVTRVETQYF.

V usage is TRBV20-1 and J usage is TRBJ2-3; 8 nucleotides agree with TRBD2. The CDR3 has 14 amino acids. The junction had 6 bases not matched to a gene; V was cut back by 6 bases and J by 1 base. Germline values: CDR1 DFQATT, CDR2 SNEGSKA (reference sequence). This CDR3 is CSAELAVRTDTQYF. The CDR3 nucleotides are TGCAGTGCGGAACTAGCGGTTCGCACAGATACGCAGTATTTT.

The genes are TRBV6-5 and TRBJ2-1; 11 bases are shared with TRBD2. The trim removed 5 bases at V and 4 bases at J, leaving 4 bases unmatched. Germline CDR1 MNHEY, CDR2 SVGAGI. This CDR3 region has 15 residues. The CDR3 spells CASSMTSGAYNEQFF. For the CDR3, the DNA is TGTGCCAGCAGTATGACTAGCGGGGCTTACAATGAGCAGTTCTTC.

V gene TRBV12-5 combines with J gene TRBJ2-7, with D unclear. CDR3 length: 11 residues. Germline CDR1 LGHNT, CDR2 FRNRAP. V was clipped by 5 bases and J by 7 bases, with 9 bases between them. The CDR3: CASGPPREQYF. CDR3 DNA: TGTGCTAGTGGTCCGCCTCGGGAGCAGTACTTC. Full variable domain (outside the CDR3, taken from reference TRBV12-5 and TRBJ2-7): DARVTQTPRHKVTEMGQEVTMRCQPILGHNTVFWYRQTMMQGLELLAYFRNRAPLDDSGMPKDRFSAEMPDATLATLKIQPSEPRDSAVYFCASGPPREQYFGPGTRLTVT.

This clonotype was detected only a few times. The rearrangement uses TRBV7-2 and TRBJ2-1; D is possibly TRBD2 (6 bases). Germline CDR1 is SGHTA and CDR2 is FQGNSA. CDR3 length: 18 amino acids. V lost 4 bases and J 8 bases, leaving 27 bases between the germline ends. The CDR3 sequence is CASSSQTTTGLPGDEQFF. The DNA for the CDR3 is TGTGCCAGCAGCTCACAGACAACCACGGGACTCCCGGGCGATGAGCAGTTCTTC.